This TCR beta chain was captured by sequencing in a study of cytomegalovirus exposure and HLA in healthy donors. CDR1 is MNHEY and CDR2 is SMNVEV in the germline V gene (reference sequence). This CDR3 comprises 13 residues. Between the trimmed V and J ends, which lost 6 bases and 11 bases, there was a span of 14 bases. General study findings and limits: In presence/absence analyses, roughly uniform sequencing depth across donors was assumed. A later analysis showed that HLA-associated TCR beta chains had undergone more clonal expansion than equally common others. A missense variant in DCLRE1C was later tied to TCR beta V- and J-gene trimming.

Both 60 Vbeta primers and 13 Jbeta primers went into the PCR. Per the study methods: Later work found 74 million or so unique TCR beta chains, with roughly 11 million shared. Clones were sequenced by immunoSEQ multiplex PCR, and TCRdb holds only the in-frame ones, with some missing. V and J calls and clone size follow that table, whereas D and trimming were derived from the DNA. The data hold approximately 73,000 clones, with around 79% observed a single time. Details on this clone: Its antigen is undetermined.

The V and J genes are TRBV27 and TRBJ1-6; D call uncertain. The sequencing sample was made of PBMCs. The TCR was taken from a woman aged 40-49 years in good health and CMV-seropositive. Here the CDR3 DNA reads TGTGCCAGCAGCCGTAACGAAGCTACACCCCTCCACTTT. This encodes CASSRNEATPLHF.